This T cell receptor (beta chain) was sequenced for a study of patients and donors after allogeneic stem cell transplantation. This clonotype has a handful of counts. TCRdb re-analysed the RT-PCR reads in MiXCR, keeping a single row per CDR3 protein. This sample has more than 150,000 distinct CDR3 sequences, with more than 35% found just once. This TCR was recovered from a human donor who was either an allogeneic HSCT recipient or a stem cell or donor lymphocyte infusion donor (not recorded which). It is not recorded whose cells these are; they may come from a transplant donor. Sequenced input: blood, either unsorted or a sorted T cell fraction (not recorded which).

CDR3 protein: CASSLPGAPPETQYF. The CDR3 region has the DNA TGTGCCAGCAGTTTACCAGGTGCCCCGCCAGAGACCCAGTACTTC. J is TRBJ2-5 and V is TRBV28; D not certain. Germline V gene data show CDR1 as MDHEN and CDR2 as SYDVKM. V was trimmed by 2 bases and J by 4 bases, leaving 14 bases between them. The CDR3 has 15 amino acids.